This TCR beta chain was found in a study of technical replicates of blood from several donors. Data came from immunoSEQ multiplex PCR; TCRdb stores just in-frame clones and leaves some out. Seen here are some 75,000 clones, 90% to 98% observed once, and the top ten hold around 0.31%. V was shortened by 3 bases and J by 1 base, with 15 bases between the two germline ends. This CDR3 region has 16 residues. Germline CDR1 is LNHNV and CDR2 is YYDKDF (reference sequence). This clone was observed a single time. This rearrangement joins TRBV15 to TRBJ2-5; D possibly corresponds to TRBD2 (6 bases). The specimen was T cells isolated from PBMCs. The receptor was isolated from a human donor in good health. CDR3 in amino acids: CATSSPDSGIQETQYF. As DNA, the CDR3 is TGTGCCACCAGCAGCCCAGATAGCGGTATCCAAGAGACCCAGTACTTC.